This T cell receptor beta chain is from a study of blood T cell repertoires in COVID-19. Background on the study: Both acute and convalescent COVID-19 samples were obtained from the United States, Italy and Spain. PBMCs, B-cell-depleted T cells, or T cells provided the cDNA or gDNA that made up the material.

Germline CDR1 reads LGHDT; CDR2 reads YNNKEL (reference sequence). V was shortened by 7 bases and J by 1 base, with 10 bases between the two germline ends. The CDR3 has 13 amino acids. Seattle enrolled patients during active infection and tracked them longitudinally. Original data processing: The assay estimated nucleated cells by amplifying reference gene primers. The method was immunoSEQ multiplex PCR; TCRdb's version includes in-frame clones alone and lacks a portion of them. V and J calls and clone size come straight from that table; D and trimming were deduced from the DNA. This table has more than 200,000 clones, more than 85% appearing once.

The sequenced sample consisted of peripheral blood. J is TRBJ1-1 and V is TRBV3-1 (or the pseudogene TRBV3-2); possible D gene TRBD1, 6 bases. This TCR derives from a woman aged 55-69 years with COVID-19, enrolled during active disease. The CDR3 here is CASTRTENTEAFF. The CDR3 DNA reads as TGTGCCAGCACGCGGACAGAGAACACTGAAGCTTTCTTT.